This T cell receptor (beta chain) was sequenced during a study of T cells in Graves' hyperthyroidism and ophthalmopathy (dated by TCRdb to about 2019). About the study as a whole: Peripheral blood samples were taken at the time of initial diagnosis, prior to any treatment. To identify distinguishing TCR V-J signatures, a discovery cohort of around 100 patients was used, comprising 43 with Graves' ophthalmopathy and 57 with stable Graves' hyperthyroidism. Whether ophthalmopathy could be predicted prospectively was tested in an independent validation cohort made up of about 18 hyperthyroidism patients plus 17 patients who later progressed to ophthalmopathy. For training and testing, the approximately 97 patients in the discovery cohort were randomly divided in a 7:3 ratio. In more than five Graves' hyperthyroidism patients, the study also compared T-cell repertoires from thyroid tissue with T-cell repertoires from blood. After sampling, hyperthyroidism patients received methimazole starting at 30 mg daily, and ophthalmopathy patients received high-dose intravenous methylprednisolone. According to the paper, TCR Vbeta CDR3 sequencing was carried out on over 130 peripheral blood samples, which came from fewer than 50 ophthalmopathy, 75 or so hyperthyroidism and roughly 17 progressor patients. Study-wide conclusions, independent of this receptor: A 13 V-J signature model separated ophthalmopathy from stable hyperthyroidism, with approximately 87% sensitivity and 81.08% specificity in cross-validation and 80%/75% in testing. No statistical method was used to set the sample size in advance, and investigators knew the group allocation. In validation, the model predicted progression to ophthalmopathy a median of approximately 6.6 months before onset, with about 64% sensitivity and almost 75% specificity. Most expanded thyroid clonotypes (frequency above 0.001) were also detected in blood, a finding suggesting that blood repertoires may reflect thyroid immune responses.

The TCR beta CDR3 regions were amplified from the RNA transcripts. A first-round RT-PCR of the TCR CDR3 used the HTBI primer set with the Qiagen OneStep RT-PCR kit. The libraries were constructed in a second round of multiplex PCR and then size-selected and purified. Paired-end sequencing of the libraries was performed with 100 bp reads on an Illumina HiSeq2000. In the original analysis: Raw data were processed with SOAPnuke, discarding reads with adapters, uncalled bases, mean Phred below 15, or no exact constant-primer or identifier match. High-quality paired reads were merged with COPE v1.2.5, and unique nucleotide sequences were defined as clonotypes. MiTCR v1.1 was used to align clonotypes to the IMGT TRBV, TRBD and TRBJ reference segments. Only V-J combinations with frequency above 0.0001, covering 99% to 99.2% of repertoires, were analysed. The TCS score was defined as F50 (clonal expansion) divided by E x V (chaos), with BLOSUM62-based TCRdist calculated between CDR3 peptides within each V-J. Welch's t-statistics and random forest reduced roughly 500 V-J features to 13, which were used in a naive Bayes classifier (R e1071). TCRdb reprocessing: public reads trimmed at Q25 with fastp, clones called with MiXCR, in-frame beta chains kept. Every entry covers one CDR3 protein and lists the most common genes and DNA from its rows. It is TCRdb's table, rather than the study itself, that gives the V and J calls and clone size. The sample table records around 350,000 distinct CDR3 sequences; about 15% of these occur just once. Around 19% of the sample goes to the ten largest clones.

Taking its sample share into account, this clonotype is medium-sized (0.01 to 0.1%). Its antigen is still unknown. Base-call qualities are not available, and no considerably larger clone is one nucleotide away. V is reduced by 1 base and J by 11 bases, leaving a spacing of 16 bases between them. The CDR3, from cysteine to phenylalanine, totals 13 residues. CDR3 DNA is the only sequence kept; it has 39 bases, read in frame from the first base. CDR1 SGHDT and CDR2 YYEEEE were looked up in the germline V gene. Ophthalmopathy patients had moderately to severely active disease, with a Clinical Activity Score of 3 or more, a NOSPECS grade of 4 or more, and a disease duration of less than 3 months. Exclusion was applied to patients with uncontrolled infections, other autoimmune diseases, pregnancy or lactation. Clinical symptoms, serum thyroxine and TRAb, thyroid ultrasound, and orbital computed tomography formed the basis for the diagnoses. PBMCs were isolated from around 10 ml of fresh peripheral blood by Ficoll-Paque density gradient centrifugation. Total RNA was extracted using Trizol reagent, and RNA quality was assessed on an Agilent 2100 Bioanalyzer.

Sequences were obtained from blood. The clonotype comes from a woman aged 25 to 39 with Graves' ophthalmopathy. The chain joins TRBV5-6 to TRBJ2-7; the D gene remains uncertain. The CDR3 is CASSLSRSALKYF. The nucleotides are TGTGCCAGCAGCTTGTCAAGGTCGGCACTAAAGTACTTC. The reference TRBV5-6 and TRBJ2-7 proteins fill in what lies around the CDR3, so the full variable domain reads DAGVTQSPTHLIKTRGQQVTLRCSPKSGHDTVSWYQQALGQGPQFIFQYYEEEERQRGNFPDRFSGHQFPNYSSELNVNALLLGDSALYLCASSLSRSALKYFGPGTRLTVT.